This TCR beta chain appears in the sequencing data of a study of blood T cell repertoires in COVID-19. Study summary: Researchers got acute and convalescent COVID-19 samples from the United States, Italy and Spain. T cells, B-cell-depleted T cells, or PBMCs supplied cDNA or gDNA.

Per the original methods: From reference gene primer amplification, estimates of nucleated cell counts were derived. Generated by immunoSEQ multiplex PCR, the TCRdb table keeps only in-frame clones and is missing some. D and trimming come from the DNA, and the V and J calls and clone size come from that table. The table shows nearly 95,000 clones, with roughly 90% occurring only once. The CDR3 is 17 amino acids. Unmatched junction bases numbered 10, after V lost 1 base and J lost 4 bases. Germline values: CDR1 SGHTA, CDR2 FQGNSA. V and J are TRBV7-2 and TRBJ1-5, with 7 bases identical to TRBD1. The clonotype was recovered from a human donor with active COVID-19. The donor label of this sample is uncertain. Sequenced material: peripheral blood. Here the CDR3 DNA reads TGTGCCAGCAGCTTAGTGGAGGGGGCGGCAGGGAATCAGCCCCAGCATTTT. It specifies CASSLVEGAAGNQPQHF.